This TCR beta chain was recovered during a study of Ad26.COV2.S vaccination and SARS-CoV-2 variants. Method: immunoSEQ multiplex PCR; TCRdb's copy keeps in-frame clones and lacks some. The sample holds under 250,000 clones, approximately 90% seen once. As for treatment: around 19 received Ad26.COV2.S at low or high dose, single or two shots; 5 received placebo; per-sample allocation not given. Sampling happened 63 days after the first vaccine or placebo injection. The CDR3 extends over 15 amino acids. The germline CDR1 and CDR2 sequences are SEHNR and FQNEAQ (reference sequence). Losses at the gene ends were 5 bases for V and 6 bases for J; bases not matched to a gene: 8.

The specimen comprised peripheral blood, sampled in a trial of Ad26.COV2.S vaccine versus placebo. The receptor was isolated from a person between 18 and 60 years old who received the Ad26.COV2.S COVID-19 vaccine or a placebo. J is TRBJ1-5 and V is TRBV7-9; 9 bases are a match to TRBD1. This CDR3 is CASSTGGKGGQPQHF. Here the CDR3 DNA reads TGTGCCAGCAGCACAGGGGGCAAAGGTGGTCAGCCCCAGCATTTT. Full variable domain (outside the CDR3, taken from reference TRBV7-9 and TRBJ1-5): DTGVSQNPRHKITKRGQNVTFRCDPISEHNRLYWYRQTLGQGPEFLTYFQNEAQLEKSRLLSDRFSAERPKGSFSTLEIQRTEQGDSAMYLCASSTGGKGGQPQHFGDGTRLSIL.